This T cell receptor beta chain comes out of a study of T cells after yellow fever vaccination. The CDR3 loop spans 11 amino acids. Germline V CDR1 and CDR2: DFQATT, SNEGSKA (reference sequence). On this clonotype itself: The target antigen is unknown.

TCRdb reanalysed the 5' RACE reads using MiXCR and keeps one entry per CDR3 protein. The sample includes about 360,000 distinct CDR3 sequences, under 7.5% of them seen just once. Study conclusions and caveats: Reappearance after the booster was seen for most primary-vaccination clones, at around 95% CD4 and roughly 90% CD8.

The chain is built from TRBV20-1 and TRBJ1-1; tentatively, D is TRBD1 (5 bases). The material was PBMCs, obtained 5 days after the yellow fever booster vaccination. The sequence derives from a man aged 30 to 45 who received the YFV17D yellow fever vaccine. CDR3 region: CRFQGNTEAFF. The DNA for the CDR3 is TGCAGGTTCCAGGGGAACACTGAAGCTTTCTTT.